Included here is one T cell receptor beta chain sequence, with context. This sample was taken from a study of blood T cell repertoires in COVID-19. About the study: Material from acute and convalescent COVID-19 was sourced from the United States, Italy and Spain. Sources were T cells, B-cell-depleted T cells, or PBMCs; the material itself was cDNA or gDNA.

In the original processing: From reference gene primer amplification, estimates of nucleated cell counts were derived. Profiled with immunoSEQ multiplex PCR; TCRdb holds only in-frame clones, not every one. The V and J calls and the clone size are those of that table, but D and trimming were determined from the DNA. The table shows under 350,000 clones, with 80% to 95% occurring only once. Seattle cases were enrolled at active infection and followed longitudinally. This CDR3 has 17 residues. In germline, CDR1 is GTSNPN, CDR2 SVGIG (reference sequence). V lost 0 bases to trimming and J lost 1 base, with 16 bases between them.

The chain employs TRBV30 and TRBJ2-1; D is perhaps TRBD2 (5 bases). The TCR originated in a woman younger than 45 with COVID-19, enrolled during active disease. The sample comprised peripheral blood. CDR3 DNA: TGTGCCTGGAGTGTACATATAGGAGTAGCGTCCTACAATGAGCAGTTCTTC. The encoded protein is CAWSVHIGVASYNEQFF.